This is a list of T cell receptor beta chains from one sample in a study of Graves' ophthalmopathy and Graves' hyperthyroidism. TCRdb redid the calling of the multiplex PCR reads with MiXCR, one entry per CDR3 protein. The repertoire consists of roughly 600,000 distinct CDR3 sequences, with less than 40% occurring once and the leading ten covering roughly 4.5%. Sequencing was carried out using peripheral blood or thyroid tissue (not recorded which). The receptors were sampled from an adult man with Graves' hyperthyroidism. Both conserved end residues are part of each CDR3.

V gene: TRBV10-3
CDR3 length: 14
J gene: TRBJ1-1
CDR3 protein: CAISGDRGGTEAFF

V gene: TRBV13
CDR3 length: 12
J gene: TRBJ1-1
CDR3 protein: CASKWAGHEAFF

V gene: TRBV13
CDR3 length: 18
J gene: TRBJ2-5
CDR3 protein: CASSLVEAGLAEEETQYF

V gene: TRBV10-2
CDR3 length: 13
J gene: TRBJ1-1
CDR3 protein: CASSSGKNTEAFF

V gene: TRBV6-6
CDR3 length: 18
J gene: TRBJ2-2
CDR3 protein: CASSALVSGGGSTGELFF

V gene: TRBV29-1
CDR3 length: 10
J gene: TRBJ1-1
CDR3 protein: CSVAGGRVFF

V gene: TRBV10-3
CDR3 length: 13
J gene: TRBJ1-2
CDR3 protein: CAISPGQGDGYTF

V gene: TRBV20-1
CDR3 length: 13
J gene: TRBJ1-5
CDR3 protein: CSARKEQNQPQHF

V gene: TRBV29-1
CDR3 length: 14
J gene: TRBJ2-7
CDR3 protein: CSVEKTGSSYEQYF

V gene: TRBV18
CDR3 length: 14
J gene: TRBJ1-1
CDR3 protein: CASSPGPRGTEAFF

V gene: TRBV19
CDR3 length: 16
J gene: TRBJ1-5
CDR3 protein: CASSITGTPSNQPQHF

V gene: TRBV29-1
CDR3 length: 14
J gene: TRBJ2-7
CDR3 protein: CASSPRTVSYEQYF

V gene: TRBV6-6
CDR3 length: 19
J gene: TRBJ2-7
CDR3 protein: CASSAPGLAGGLTYNEQYF

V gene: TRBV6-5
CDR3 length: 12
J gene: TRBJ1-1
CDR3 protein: CASRASGTEAFF

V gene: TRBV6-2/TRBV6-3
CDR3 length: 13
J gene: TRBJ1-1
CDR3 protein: CASSPSWTGEAFF

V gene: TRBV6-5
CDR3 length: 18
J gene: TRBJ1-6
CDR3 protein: CASSYLPPDRANNSPLHF

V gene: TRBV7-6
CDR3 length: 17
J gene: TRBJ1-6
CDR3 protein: CASSQGWDRGDNSPLHF

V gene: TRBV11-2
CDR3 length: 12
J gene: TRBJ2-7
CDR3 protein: CASSLASSRKYF

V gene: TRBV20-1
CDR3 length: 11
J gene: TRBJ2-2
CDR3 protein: CSARGSGELFF

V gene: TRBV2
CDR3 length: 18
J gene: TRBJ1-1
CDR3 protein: CASSPPSIGDDLNTEAFF

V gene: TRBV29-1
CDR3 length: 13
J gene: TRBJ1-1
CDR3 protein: CSASPGGRTEAFF

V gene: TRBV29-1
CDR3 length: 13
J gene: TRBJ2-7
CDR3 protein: CSVSRTGGSEQYF

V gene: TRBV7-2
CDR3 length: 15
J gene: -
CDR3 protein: CASSSARDAKNIQYF

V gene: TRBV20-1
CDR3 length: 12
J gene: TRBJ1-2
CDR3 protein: CSASGASSGYTF

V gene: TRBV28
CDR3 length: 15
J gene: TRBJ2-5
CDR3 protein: CASSLGASGLSTQYF

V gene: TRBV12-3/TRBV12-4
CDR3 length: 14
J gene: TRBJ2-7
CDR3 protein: CASSSAGQIYEQYF

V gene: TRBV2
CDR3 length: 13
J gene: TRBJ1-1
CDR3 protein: CASSVGGQGWAFF

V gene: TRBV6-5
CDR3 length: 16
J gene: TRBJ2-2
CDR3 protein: CASRNHGIANTGELFF

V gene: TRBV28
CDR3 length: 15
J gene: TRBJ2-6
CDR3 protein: CASSPDSSGANVLTF

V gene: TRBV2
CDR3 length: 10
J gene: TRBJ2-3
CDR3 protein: CASEVSTQYF

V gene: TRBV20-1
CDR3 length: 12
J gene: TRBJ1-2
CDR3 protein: CSVRQGNYGYTF

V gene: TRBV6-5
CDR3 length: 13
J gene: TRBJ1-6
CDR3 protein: CASTGTLNSPLHF

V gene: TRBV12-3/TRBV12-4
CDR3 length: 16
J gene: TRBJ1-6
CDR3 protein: CASSLMGRGGHSPLHF

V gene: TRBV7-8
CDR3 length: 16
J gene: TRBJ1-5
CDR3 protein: CASSYPGQGNNQPQHF

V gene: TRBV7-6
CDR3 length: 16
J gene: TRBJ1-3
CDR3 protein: CASSLTAGASGNTIYF

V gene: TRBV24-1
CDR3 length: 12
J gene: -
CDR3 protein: CATSDVGDEQFF

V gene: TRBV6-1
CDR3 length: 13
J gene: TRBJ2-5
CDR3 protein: CASGAGREETQYF

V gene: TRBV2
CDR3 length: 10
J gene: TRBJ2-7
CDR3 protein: CASSEGRQYF

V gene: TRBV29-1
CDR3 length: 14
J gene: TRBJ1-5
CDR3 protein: CSVRERGRGQPQHF

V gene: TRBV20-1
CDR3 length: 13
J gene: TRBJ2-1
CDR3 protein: CSANKRSYNEQFF

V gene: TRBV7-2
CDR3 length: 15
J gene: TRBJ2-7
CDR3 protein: CASTNPFGRANERYF

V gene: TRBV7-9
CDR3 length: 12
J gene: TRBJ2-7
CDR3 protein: CASSPTYNEQYF

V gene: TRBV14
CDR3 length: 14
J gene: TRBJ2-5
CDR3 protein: CASSQVSGQETQYF

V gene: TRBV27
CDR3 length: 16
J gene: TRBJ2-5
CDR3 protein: CASSLLSPLVSETQYF

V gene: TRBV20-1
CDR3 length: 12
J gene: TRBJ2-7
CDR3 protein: CSATRDTYEQYF

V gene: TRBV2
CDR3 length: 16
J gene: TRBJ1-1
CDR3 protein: CASSEAGQGANTEAFF

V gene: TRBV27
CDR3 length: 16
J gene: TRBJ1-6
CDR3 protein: CASTAGSNSYNSPLHF

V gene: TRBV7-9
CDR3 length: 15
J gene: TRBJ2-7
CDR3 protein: CASSSRTGQSDEQYF

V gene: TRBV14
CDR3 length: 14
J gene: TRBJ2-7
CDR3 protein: CASSQSGSVNEQYF

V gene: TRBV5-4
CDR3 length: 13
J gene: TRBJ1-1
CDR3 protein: CATFTGSGTEAFF

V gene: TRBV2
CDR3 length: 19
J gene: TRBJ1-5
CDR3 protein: CASSEEGGISGGSNQPQHF

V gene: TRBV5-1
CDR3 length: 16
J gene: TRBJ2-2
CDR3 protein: CASSRTSGLDTGELFF

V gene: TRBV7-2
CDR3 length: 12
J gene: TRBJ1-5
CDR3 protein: CASGTGSQPQHF

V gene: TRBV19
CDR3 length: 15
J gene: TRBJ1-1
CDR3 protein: CASSPQGWGNTEAFF

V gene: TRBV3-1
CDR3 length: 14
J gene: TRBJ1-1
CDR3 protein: CASSQIPGDTEAFF

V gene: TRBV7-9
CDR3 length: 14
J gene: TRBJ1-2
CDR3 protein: CASSPDSFNYGYTF

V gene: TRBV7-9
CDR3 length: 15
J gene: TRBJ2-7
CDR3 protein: CASSFKAGSSHEQYF

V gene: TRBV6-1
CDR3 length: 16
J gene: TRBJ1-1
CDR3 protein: CASSERASRGDTEAFF

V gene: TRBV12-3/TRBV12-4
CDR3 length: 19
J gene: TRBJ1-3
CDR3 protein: CASSSNPLQGAYSGNTIYF

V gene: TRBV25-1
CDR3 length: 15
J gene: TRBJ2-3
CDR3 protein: CASSEFRGPADTQYF